This passage covers 22 T cell receptor beta chains from one sample sequenced in a study of blood T cell repertoires in COVID-19. The protocol was immunoSEQ multiplex PCR, while the TCRdb copy is restricted to in-frame clones and leaves out a portion. The repertoire consists of around 28,000 clones, with nearly 90% occurring once and the leading ten covering around 30%. The sample consisted of peripheral blood. The receptor set was obtained from a man aged 80 or over with acute or convalescent COVID-19.

This chain connects TRBV18 to TRBJ2-1, with 10 bases fitting TRBD2. The CDR3 consists of 16 residues. The V segment lost 1 base and the J segment 6 bases; nucleotides outside the gene matches: 6. Looked up from germline, CDR1 is KGHSH and CDR2 is LQKENI. This CDR3 reads CASSPLGLAGVNEQFF. CDR3 nucleotide sequence: TGTGCCAGCTCACCACTCGGTCTAGCGGGAGTCAATGAGCAGTTCTTC.

The V and J genes are TRBV2 and TRBJ2-3; the D is unclear. Germline lookup yields CDR1 SNHLY and CDR2 FYNNEI. V dropped 6 bases and J dropped 5 bases, with 9 bases sitting between them. The CDR3 is 12 residues long. The CDR3, as DNA: TGTGCCAGCAGCCCCTTCCTAGATACGCAGTATTTT. This translates into CASSPFLDTQYF.

The chain carries TRBV5-1 and TRBJ2-5; tentative D call: TRBD2 (5 bases). Germline loops: CDR1 SGHRS, CDR2 YFSETQ. The V end was cut by 4 bases, the J end by 2 bases, with 6 bases between. The length of the CDR3 is 12 residues. The CDR3 region is CASSEGQETQYF. In nucleotides, the CDR3 is TGCGCCAGCAGCGAGGGACAAGAGACCCAGTACTTC.

The V gene is TRBV11-2, the J gene TRBJ1-6; maybe TRBD1 (5 bases). Deletions cut 5 bases from V and 6 bases from J, with 14 bases between. Germline CDR1 is SGHAT and CDR2 is FQNNGV. This CDR3 comprises 15 residues. The CDR3 DNA reads as TGTGCCAGCAGCGGAAAGGGGATTTCTAATTCACCCCTCCACTTT. Translation gives CASSGKGISNSPLHF.

This chain uses TRBV2 with TRBJ2-7, with D hard to call. The CDR3 runs 14 residues. Deletions cut 3 bases from V and 4 bases from J, with 13 bases between. CDR1 and CDR2 (germline): SNHLY, FYNNEI. The CDR3: CASSESLNHYEQYF. CDR3 sequence (DNA): TGTGCCAGCAGTGAGAGCCTAAATCATTACGAGCAGTACTTC. Drawing the rest from reference TRBV2 and TRBJ2-7, the complete variable domain is EPEVTQTPSHQVTQMGQEVILRCVPISNHLYFYWYRQILGQKVEFLVSFYNNEISEKSEIFDDQFSVERPDGSNFTLKIRSTKLEDSAMYFCASSESLNHYEQYFGPGTRLTVT.

The V and J genes are TRBV19 and TRBJ1-5, with 7 bases identical to TRBD1. The CDR3 runs to 15 residues. Trimming cost V 5 bases and J 4 bases; bases outside gene matches: 8. Germline values: CDR1 LNHDA, CDR2 SQIVND (reference sequence). The CDR3 sequence is CASSVGQAFNQPQHF. Written as DNA, the CDR3 is TGTGCCAGTAGTGTAGGACAGGCCTTTAATCAGCCCCAGCATTTT.

This clone showed up just once. The gene calls are TRBV7-2 and TRBJ1-5; no definite D call. Germline V gives CDR1 SGHTA, CDR2 FQGNSA. This CDR3 region has 12 residues. The V and J ends lost 6 bases and 4 bases respectively, with 7 bases between them. CDR3 sequence: CASSYSNQPQHF. For the CDR3, the DNA is TGTGCCAGCAGTTACAGTAATCAGCCCCAGCATTTT.

This chain connects TRBV7-2 to TRBJ1-4; 8 bases align to TRBD1. Per germline, CDR1 SGHTA and CDR2 FQGNSA. V gave up 5 bases and J gave up 0 bases; unmatched junction bases: 5. This CDR3 has 16 residues. CDR3 nucleotide sequence: TGTGCCAGCAGCCCAAGACAGGGGACAACTAATGAAAAACTGTTTTTT. This codes for CASSPRQGTTNEKLFF.

The sample holds one count of this clone. V gene TRBV20-1 combines with J gene TRBJ2-3; D is ambiguous. Trimming stripped 3 bases from V and 0 bases from J, with 7 bases between. Germline CDR1 DFQATT, CDR2 SNEGSKA (reference sequence). The CDR3 runs to 13 residues. CDR3 amino acids: CSASSPSTDTQYF. Here the CDR3 DNA reads TGCAGTGCTAGTAGCCCCAGCACAGATACGCAGTATTTT.

The chain joins TRBV27 to TRBJ2-7; 9 bases line up with TRBD1. Germline values: CDR1 MNHEY, CDR2 SMNVEV (reference sequence). V trimming: 7 bases; J trimming: 9 bases; junction bases outside the gene matches: 7. The CDR3 sequence is 12 residues long. The CDR3 sequence: CASKGTGRRQYF. In DNA form, the CDR3 reads TGTGCCAGCAAAGGGACAGGGCGTCGGCAGTACTTC.

The gene calls are TRBV6-5 and TRBJ2-7; a possible D gene is TRBD1 (5 bases). The CDR3 runs to 16 residues. Germline lookup yields CDR1 MNHEY and CDR2 SVGAGI. V was trimmed by 0 bases and J by 4 bases, leaving 16 bases between them. Here the CDR3 reads CASSYSPQGVGYEQYF. CDR3 DNA: TGTGCCAGCAGTTACTCCCCCCAGGGTGTGGGTTACGAGCAGTACTTC.

The V and J genes are TRBV24-1 and TRBJ2-5, with D unclear. The CDR3 runs to 13 residues. Per germline, CDR1 KGHDR and CDR2 SFDVKD. V was cut by 3 bases and J by 3 bases, with 7 bases left in between. DNA of the CDR3: TGTGCCACCAGTGATCTAGATGAAGAGACCCAGTACTTC. This encodes CATSDLDEETQYF.

V and J are TRBV3-1 (or the pseudogene TRBV3-2) and TRBJ2-7; 10 positions match TRBD2. V shed 2 bases, J shed 4 bases, and the junction held 2 bases outside the gene matches. The length of the CDR3 is 14 residues. The germline CDR1 and CDR2 sequences are LGHDT and YNNKEL (reference sequence). For the CDR3, the DNA is TGTGCCAGCAGCCAAACTAGCGGGGATTACGAGCAGTACTTC. Translating gives CASSQTSGDYEQYF.

The chain combines TRBV14 with TRBJ2-3; a possible D gene is TRBD1 (7 bases). V was shortened by 4 bases and J by 4 bases, with 30 bases between the two germline ends. CDR1 is SGHDN and CDR2 is FVKESK in the germline V gene. This CDR3 region has 20 residues. Here the CDR3 reads CASSLINRGVTGVVADTQYF. As DNA, the CDR3 is TGTGCCAGCAGCCTCATAAACAGGGGAGTGACGGGAGTAGTCGCAGATACGCAGTATTTT.

In DNA, the CDR3 is TGTGCCAGCAGTAATCAGGGGGCAGGGGGGGAAAAACTGTTTTTT. Translated: CASSNQGAGGEKLFF. V and J are TRBV28 and TRBJ1-4; 8 bases match TRBD1. The V gene end was trimmed by 5 bases and the J gene end by 8 bases; junction bases not matched to a gene: 10. This CDR3 is built from 15 residues. Germline CDR1 is MDHEN and CDR2 is SYDVKM.

The chain carries TRBV10-1 and TRBJ2-2, with D perhaps matching TRBD1 (5 bases). The CDR3 consists of 14 residues. V shed 2 bases and J shed 7 bases, with 11 bases lying between them. CDR1 and CDR2 from the germline V gene are WNHNN and SYGVQD (reference sequence). The CDR3 bases are TGCGCCAGCAGTGAGCTTGGGGCCCGCGGGGAGCTGTTTTTT. Encoded protein: CASSELGARGELFF.

The chain employs TRBV18 and TRBJ2-1; 8 nucleotides align to TRBD2. Germline trimming cut 6 bases from V and 2 bases from J; bases unmatched to any gene: 6. The CDR3 has 15 residues. In germline, CDR1 is KGHSH, CDR2 LQKENI. The CDR3 DNA follows: TGTGCCAGCTCTACTTATAGCGGGACCTACAATGAGCAGTTCTTC. This encodes CASSTYSGTYNEQFF.

The chain joins TRBV6-6 to TRBJ1-3; D remains ambiguous. The V gene's germline CDR1 is MNHNY and CDR2 SVGAGI (reference sequence). Trimming removed 0 bases from V and 0 bases from J, with 6 bases in between. The CDR3 is 15 amino acids. CDR3 sequence reads: CASSYSQSSGNTIYF. CDR3 bases: TGTGCCAGCAGTTACTCTCAGTCCTCTGGAAACACCATATATTTT.

The gene calls are TRBV2 and TRBJ1-4, with D perhaps TRBD1 (5 bases). Between the trimmed V and J ends, which lost 0 bases and 12 bases, there was a span of 11 bases. There are 13 residues in the CDR3. The germline CDR1 and CDR2 sequences are SNHLY and FYNNEI. The CDR3 sequence: CASSEAPGGELFF. The DNA of the CDR3 is TGTGCCAGCAGTGAAGCGCCGGGAGGGGAACTGTTTTTT.

The J gene is TRBJ1-1, the V gene TRBV29-1; D is unclear. The CDR3 is 12 amino acids. CDR1 and CDR2 (germline): SQVTM, ANQGSEA. The V end lost 5 bases, the J end lost 0 bases, and 7 bases lay between the germline ends. The CDR3 region is CSVSQLNTEAFF. Here the CDR3 DNA reads TGCAGCGTTAGCCAATTGAACACTGAAGCTTTCTTT.

V is TRBV19 and J is TRBJ1-5, with no clear D. CDR3 size: 13 residues. The germline V gene has CDR1 LNHDA and CDR2 SQIVND (reference sequence). Trimming removed 4 bases at V and 4 bases at J, with 8 bases between. The CDR3 spells CASSNKENQPQHF. The CDR3 DNA reads as TGTGCCAGTAGTAATAAGGAGAATCAGCCCCAGCATTTT.

The chain couples TRBV5-1 to TRBJ2-1; weak D call: TRBD2 (5 bases). The CDR3 extends over 13 amino acids. CDR1 and CDR2 from the germline V gene are SGHRS and YFSETQ. V was pared by 0 bases and J by 6 bases, with 7 bases between. Here the CDR3 reads CASSLEAVNEQFF. CDR3 coding DNA: TGCGCCAGCAGCTTGGAAGCGGTCAATGAGCAGTTCTTC.